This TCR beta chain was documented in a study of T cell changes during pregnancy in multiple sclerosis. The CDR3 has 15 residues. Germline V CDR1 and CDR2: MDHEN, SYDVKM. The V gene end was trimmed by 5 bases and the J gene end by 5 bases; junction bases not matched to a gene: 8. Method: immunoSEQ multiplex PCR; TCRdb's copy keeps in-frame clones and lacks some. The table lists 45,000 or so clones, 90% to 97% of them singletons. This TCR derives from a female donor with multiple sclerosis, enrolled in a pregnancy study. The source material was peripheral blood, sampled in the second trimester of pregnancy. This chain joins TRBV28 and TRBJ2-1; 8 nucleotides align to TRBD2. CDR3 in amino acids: CASSSGSIGDNEQFF. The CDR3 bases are TGTGCCAGCAGTAGCGGGAGTATCGGGGACAATGAGCAGTTCTTC.